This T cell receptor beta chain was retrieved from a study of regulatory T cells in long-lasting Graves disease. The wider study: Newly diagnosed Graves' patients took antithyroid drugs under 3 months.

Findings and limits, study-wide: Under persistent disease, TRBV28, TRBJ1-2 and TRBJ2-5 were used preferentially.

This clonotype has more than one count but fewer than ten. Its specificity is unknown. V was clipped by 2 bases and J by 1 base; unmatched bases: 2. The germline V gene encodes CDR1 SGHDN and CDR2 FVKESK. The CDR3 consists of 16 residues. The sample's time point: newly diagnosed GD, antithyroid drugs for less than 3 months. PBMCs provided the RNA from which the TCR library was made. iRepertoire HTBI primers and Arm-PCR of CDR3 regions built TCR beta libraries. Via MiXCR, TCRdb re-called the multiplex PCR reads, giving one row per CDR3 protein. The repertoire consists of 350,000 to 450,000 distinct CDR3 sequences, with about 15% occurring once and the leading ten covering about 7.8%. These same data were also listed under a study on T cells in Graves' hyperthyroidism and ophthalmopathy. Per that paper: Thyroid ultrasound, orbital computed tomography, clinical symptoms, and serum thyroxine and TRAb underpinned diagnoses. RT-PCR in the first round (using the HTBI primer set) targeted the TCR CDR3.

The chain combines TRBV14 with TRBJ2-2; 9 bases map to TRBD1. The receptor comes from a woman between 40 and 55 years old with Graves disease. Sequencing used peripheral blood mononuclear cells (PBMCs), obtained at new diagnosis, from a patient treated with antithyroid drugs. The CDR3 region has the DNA TGTGCCAGCAGCCAACGACAGGGGGTGAACACCGGGGAGCTGTTTTTT. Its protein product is CASSQRQGVNTGELFF.